Listed below are T cell receptor beta chains from one sample, sequenced in a study of blood T cell repertoires in COVID-19. Assay: immunoSEQ multiplex PCR; the TCRdb copy retains only in-frame clones and omits some. The sample has some 260,000 clones, about 90% seen once; the top ten hold approximately 10%. The sample was peripheral blood. These TCRs come from an older woman with COVID-19, enrolled during active disease. Each CDR3 is given with its conserved first and last residue. A D gene is named only where the DNA matches it firmly. A row's size may be missing; if present it is once, few, many or a size class.

cdr3_length,j_call,v_call,d_call,clone_size,cdr3_nt,cdr3_aa
16,TRBJ1-1,TRBV11-1,NA,NA,TGTGCCAGCAGCTCTAGAGCCCAATTTATGAACACTGAAGCTTTCTTT,CASSSRAQFMNTEAFF
15,TRBJ1-4,TRBV25-1,NA,NA,TGTGCCAGCAGTGACCCAGGGGTTGGCAATGAAAAACTGTTTTTT,CASSDPGVGNEKLFF
11,TRBJ2-1,TRBV12-3/TRBV12-4,NA,NA,TGTGCCAGCAGTTTACGCCTAGAGCAGTTCTTC,CASSLRLEQFF
14,TRBJ2-7,TRBV6-1,TRBD2,NA,TGTGCCAGCACTGAAGGGACTAACCTATACGAGCAGTACTTC,CASTEGTNLYEQYF
15,TRBJ2-1,TRBV11-2,TRBD2,NA,TGTGCCAGCAGCTTTTCTGCGGGAGATTACAATGAGCAGTTCTTC,CASSFSAGDYNEQFF
18,TRBJ2-7,TRBV5-1,TRBD2,NA,TGCGCCAGCAGCTTGGGACCCTTTACTAGCGGGACTTCCTACGAGCAGTACTTC,CASSLGPFTSGTSYEQYF
14,TRBJ1-4,TRBV27,NA,NA,TGTGCCAGCAGTTCCCCCCTCAGGGAAGGGAAACTGTTTTTT,CASSSPLREGKLFF
15,TRBJ1-2,TRBV3-1/TRBV3-2,NA,NA,TGTGCCAGCAGCCAAAGCGCCAGCCAGCTCTATGGCTACACCTTC,CASSQSASQLYGYTF
15,TRBJ2-7,TRBV6-5,NA,NA,TGTGCCAGCCCCGGGACTCCCAAAAACGCCTACGAGCAGTACTTC,CASPGTPKNAYEQYF
13,TRBJ2-5,TRBV28,NA,NA,TGTGCCAGCAGCCACCCGCAGGCAGAGACCCAGTACTTC,CASSHPQAETQYF
15,TRBJ1-2,TRBV6-5,TRBD1,NA,TGTGCCAGCAGTAGCTCCGGGACAGCTAACTATGGCTACACCTTC,CASSSSGTANYGYTF
15,TRBJ1-4,TRBV6-1,TRBD1,few,TGTGCCAGCAGTGAGAACGACAGGGGAGTTGAAAAACTGTTTTTT,CASSENDRGVEKLFF
15,TRBJ2-2,TRBV7-3,NA,NA,TGTGCCAGCAGCTCACGGACAGAGAACACCGGGGAGCTGTTTTTT,CASSSRTENTGELFF
15,TRBJ2-1,TRBV19,TRBD2,NA,TGTGCCAGCCGGCGCGGTAGCGGGGTCTTAAATGAGCAGTTCTTC,CASRRGSGVLNEQFF
16,TRBJ1-5,TRBV12-1,NA,NA,TGTGCCAGCAGCTTTGGGGGCCGGACTAGCAATCAGCCCCAGCATTTT,CASSFGGRTSNQPQHF
14,TRBJ1-1,TRBV7-9,NA,NA,TGTGCCAGCAGCTTAACACAGCCGAACACTGAAGCTTTCTTT,CASSLTQPNTEAFF
15,TRBJ1-1,TRBV7-8,NA,NA,TGTGCCAGCAGCTTACAACAGGCGGAGTACACTGAAGCTTTCTTT,CASSLQQAEYTEAFF
16,TRBJ1-6,TRBV4-3,NA,NA,TGCGCCAGCAGCCAAGATCGTACCGACTCTAATTCACCCCTCCACTTT,CASSQDRTDSNSPLHF
12,TRBJ1-2,TRBV6-5,NA,NA,TGTGCCAGCAGGGGTCTAGGGAGTGGCTACACCTTC,CASRGLGSGYTF
16,TRBJ2-3,TRBV5-8,TRBD2,NA,TGTGCCAGCAGCTTGATTAGCGGGCACGGAGCAGATACGCAGTATTTT,CASSLISGHGADTQYF
16,TRBJ2-7,TRBV4-1,TRBD2,NA,TGCGCCAGCAGCCAAACCGGGACTACGACCTTTTACGAGCAGTACTTC,CASSQTGTTTFYEQYF
16,TRBJ2-7,TRBV11-3,TRBD1,NA,TGTGCCAGCAGCTTAGATCGGCGGACAGGGGAATACGAGCAGTACTTC,CASSLDRRTGEYEQYF
14,TRBJ1-5,TRBV19,TRBD1,NA,TGTGCCAGTAGTATCTGGGACAGGGATCAGCCCCAGCATTTT,CASSIWDRDQPQHF
18,TRBJ2-3,TRBV10-3,TRBD2,NA,TGTGCCATCAGTGACGGACTAGCGGGGGGAGCTAGCACAGATACGCAGTATTTT,CAISDGLAGGASTDTQYF
16,TRBJ2-2,TRBV19,TRBD1,NA,TGTGCCAGTGAAGCCGGGACAGGGGCGGGTGGCGGGGAGCTGTTTTTT,CASEAGTGAGGGELFF
18,TRBJ2-1,TRBV3-1/TRBV3-2,TRBD2,NA,TGTGCCAGCAGGGACGCCCGGACTAGCGGGGTCTTCTACAATGAGCAGTTCTTC,CASRDARTSGVFYNEQFF
15,TRBJ1-1,TRBV5-1,TRBD1,NA,TGCGCCAGCAGCCCTGGGGTAGGGGGCAGAACTGAAGCTTTCTTT,CASSPGVGGRTEAFF
15,TRBJ1-5,TRBV27,NA,NA,TGTGCCAGCAGTTTAGATTTTACAGGGTTTCAGCCCCAGCATTTT,CASSLDFTGFQPQHF
14,TRBJ1-2,TRBV25-1,NA,NA,TGTGCCAGCAGGGGACTGGGATCCCCCTATGGCTACACCTTC,CASRGLGSPYGYTF
17,TRBJ1-3,TRBV2,NA,NA,TGTGCCAGCAGTGTAAGAGACAGTCCGATCTCTGGAAACACCATATATTTT,CASSVRDSPISGNTIYF
16,TRBJ2-3,TRBV29-1,NA,NA,TGCAGCGTTATAGGGCAGAGGGGGATAAGCACAGATACGCAGTATTTT,CSVIGQRGISTDTQYF
16,TRBJ1-2,TRBV19,TRBD1,NA,TGTGCCAGTATCGCTAAGGGGACAGGGAACAACTATGGCTGCACCTTC,CASIAKGTGNNYGCTF
17,TRBJ2-7,TRBV3-1/TRBV3-2,TRBD2,NA,TGTGCCAGCAGCCCTGGGACTAGCCGTTTGGCCCCCTACGAGCAGTACTTC,CASSPGTSRLAPYEQYF
15,TRBJ2-1,TRBV19,NA,NA,TGTGCCAGTAGTATTGGTCAGGTATCAGGGAATGAGCAGTTCTTC,CASSIGQVSGNEQFF
15,TRBJ1-5,TRBV28,NA,NA,TGTGCCAGCAGTTTCCTACAGGAACCCAATCAGCCCCAGCATTTT,CASSFLQEPNQPQHF
18,TRBJ1-1,TRBV4-2,NA,once,TGTGCCAGCAGCCAAGATCTGCGGTCCGTTCCTTTGAACACTGAAGCTTTCTTT,CASSQDLRSVPLNTEAFF
13,TRBJ2-7,TRBV11-3,NA,NA,TGTGCCAGCAAAGGGGACTCTCTCATTGAGCAGTACTTC,CASKGDSLIEQYF
15,TRBJ2-7,TRBV15,TRBD1,few,TGTGCCACCAGCAGAGTGACAGGGGGCTCCTACGAGCAGTACTTC,CATSRVTGGSYEQYF
14,TRBJ2-7,TRBV3-1/TRBV3-2,TRBD2,NA,TGTGCCAGCAGCCAAAGCGGGGACTCCTACGAGCAGTACTTC,CASSQSGDSYEQYF
16,TRBJ1-6,TRBV7-6,NA,NA,TGTGCCAGCAGCTTAAATACCCTGGGACAATCTTCACCCCTCCACTTT,CASSLNTLGQSSPLHF
12,TRBJ1-1,TRBV10-3,NA,NA,TGTGCCATCAAGGCCCCAGGGGATGAAGCTTTCTTT,CAIKAPGDEAFF
14,TRBJ2-1,TRBV10-3,TRBD1,NA,TGTGCCATCAAACCGACAGGGGGGGTCGATGAGCAGTTCTTC,CAIKPTGGVDEQFF
16,TRBJ2-3,TRBV9,TRBD2,once,TGTGCCAGCAGCGTTCGTCTAGCGGCTAGCACAGATACGCAGTATTTT,CASSVRLAASTDTQYF
16,TRBJ1-1,TRBV2,TRBD1,NA,TGTGCCAGCAGTGAACAACCTCAGGGGGCGAACACTGAAGCTTTCTTT,CASSEQPQGANTEAFF
13,TRBJ2-7,TRBV3-1/TRBV3-2,NA,NA,TGTGCCAGCAGCCAAGGGACAGCCTACGAGCAGTACTTC,CASSQGTAYEQYF